The T cell receptor beta chain described here comes from a study of blood T cell repertoires in COVID-19. Study in general: T cells, B-cell-depleted T cells, or PBMCs provided the cDNA or gDNA that served as material.

In the source study's methods: Amplification of reference gene primers provided the estimated nucleated cell counts. Measured with immunoSEQ multiplex PCR; TCRdb has only the in-frame clones, and not every one. V, J and clone size reflect that table, while D and trimming were determined from the DNA. The sample contains 90,000 to 120,000 clones, roughly nine tenths of which appear only once. Specimen: peripheral blood. This clonotype was obtained from a man aged 35 to 55 with active or convalescent COVID-19.

CDR3 nucleotide sequence: TGTGCCAGCTCGCGTGGGGACACTAACTATGGCTACACCTTC. This translates into CASSRGDTNYGYTF. The V gene is TRBV18, the J gene TRBJ1-2; D might be TRBD1 (6 bases). V was trimmed by 6 bases and J by 0 bases, leaving 11 bases between them. CDR3 length: 14 residues. Germline V gene sequence: CDR1 KGHSH, CDR2 LQKENI.